The T cell receptor (beta chain) described here comes from a study of blood T cell repertoires in COVID-19. Overall study context: The United States, Italy and Spain were the sources of the acute and convalescent COVID-19 samples. Sample material is recorded as cDNA or gDNA derived from T cells, B-cell-depleted T cells, or PBMCs.

CDR1 SEHNR and CDR2 FQNEAQ come from the germline V gene (reference sequence). Trimming cost V 4 bases and J 10 bases; bases outside gene matches: 8. The CDR3 sequence is 16 residues long. Source study methods: Using reference gene primer amplification, nucleated cell counts were estimated. Measured with immunoSEQ multiplex PCR; TCRdb has only the in-frame clones, and not every one. V and J calls and clone size are those listed in that table; D and trimming were worked out from the DNA. The data show 85,000 to 110,000 clones, with about 86% seen just once and 3.5% held by the top ten. Sequenced: peripheral blood. The receptor was isolated from a human donor in a cohort sampled during active COVID-19. This chain joins TRBV7-9 and TRBJ1-6; TRBD1 aligns across 12 bases. In DNA, the CDR3 is TGTGCCAGCAGCTCTCCGGGACAGGGGGCGCGGTCACCCCTCCACTTT. The encoded protein is CASSSPGQGARSPLHF.